Listed below are T cell receptor beta chains from one sample, sequenced in a study of shared clonotypes between healthy human individuals. Repertoires were generated with immunoSEQ multiplex PCR, while TCRdb's copy carries only in-frame clones and drops some. The table records under 600,000 clones, about 75% of them present only once. The specimen was PBMCs. The receptors come from a middle-aged woman in good health. Some clones in this sample may be carry-over from other donors' samples. Both conserved end residues are part of each CDR3. A D gene is named only where the DNA matches it firmly. The size entry is marked missing in some rows and otherwise reads once, few, many or a size class.

TRBD2,NA,TRBV4-1,TRBJ2-7,CASSQGSGSHNEQYF,TGCGCCAGCAGCCAAGGTAGCGGGAGTCACAACGAGCAGTACTTC
TRBD1,once,TRBV5-1,TRBJ2-5,CASSRGRGETQYF,TGCGCCAGCTCCAGGGGGCGCGGAGAGACCCAGTACTTC
TRBD2,NA,TRBV19,TRBJ2-2,CASTPDLAGVGELFF,TGTGCCAGTACCCCTGATCTAGCGGGAGTTGGGGAGCTGTTTTTT
TRBD1,NA,TRBV19,TRBJ1-2,CATATGQGNYGYTF,TGTGCCACCGCAACAGGACAGGGGAACTATGGCTACACCTTC
NA,once,TRBV7-9,TRBJ2-1,CASQGANNEQFF,TGTGCCAGTCAAGGGGCTAACAATGAGCAGTTCTTC
TRBD2,once,TRBV7-3,TRBJ2-2,CASSQRTSGIGELFF,TGTGCCAGCAGCCAAAGGACTAGCGGGATAGGGGAGCTGTTTTTT
NA,NA,TRBV28,TRBJ1-6,CASSFPRQTRSYNSPLHF,TGTGCCAGCAGTTTCCCGCGACAGACCAGGTCCTATAATTCACCCCTCCACTTT
NA,NA,TRBV7-3,TRBJ1-1,CASSLQGPNTEAFF,TGTGCCAGCAGCCTACAGGGACCGAACACTGAAGCTTTCTTT
NA,NA,TRBV7-9,TRBJ1-1,CASSLDPGGSLNTEAFF,TGTGCCAGCAGCTTAGATCCTGGCGGAAGCCTAAACACTGAAGCTTTCTTT
NA,NA,TRBV27,TRBJ2-3,CASRVGGTTDTQYF,TGTGCCAGCAGGGTGGGAGGTACCACAGATACGCAGTATTTT
NA,once,TRBV19,TRBJ2-1,CASSIAPGALGNEQFF,TGTGCCAGTAGTATTGCCCCGGGTGCGTTGGGCAATGAGCAGTTCTTC
NA,NA,TRBV7-9,TRBJ2-5,CASSSRTDGETQYF,TGTGCCAGCAGCTCAAGGACAGACGGTGAGACCCAGTACTTC
NA,few,TRBV19,TRBJ1-5,CASSPGTRVDQPQHF,TGTGCCAGTAGTCCGGGGACCAGAGTCGATCAGCCCCAGCATTTT
NA,NA,TRBV4-2,TRBJ2-3,CASSQDRASDTQYF,TGTGCCAGCAGCCAAGATCGCGCGTCAGATACGCAGTATTTT
TRBD1,NA,TRBV9,TRBJ1-2,CASNRVGTGGEGYTF,TGTGCCAGCAACCGTGTAGGGACAGGGGGGGAAGGCTACACCTTC
NA,NA,TRBV5-4,TRBJ1-2,CASRDSGGLYGYTF,TGTGCCAGCAGAGATTCGGGGGGCCTTTATGGCTACACCTTC
NA,many,TRBV30,TRBJ1-3,CAWSERGSGNTIYF,TGTGCCTGGAGTGAAAGGGGATCTGGAAACACCATATATTTT
NA,NA,TRBV21-1,TRBJ2-1,CASSKFRWLPSGRYEQFF,TGTGCCAGCAGCAAGTTCCGGTGGTTACCGAGCGGGAGGTATGAGCAGTTCTTC
NA,NA,TRBV28,TRBJ1-4,CASSLDSNEKLFF,TGTGCCAGCAGTTTGGACAGTAACGAAAAACTGTTTTTT
TRBD2,NA,TRBV19,TRBJ2-1,CASSMGSGSVNEQFF,TGTGCCAGTAGTATGGGTAGCGGGAGTGTCAATGAGCAGTTCTTC
NA,NA,TRBV18,TRBJ2-2,CASSPRRLGQANTGELFF,TGTGCCAGCTCACCACGTAGACTGGGACAAGCGAACACCGGGGAGCTGTTTTTT
NA,NA,TRBV7-6,TRBJ1-5,CASSGGGANQPQHF,TGTGCCAGCAGCGGGGGAGGGGCTAATCAGCCCCAGCATTTT
NA,NA,TRBV6-5,TRBJ1-1,CASSYGGGNTEAFF,TGTGCCAGCAGTTACGGGGGAGGGAACACTGAAGCTTTCTTT
NA,NA,TRBV28,TRBJ2-3,CASSFLFRTDTQYF,TGTGCCAGCAGTTTCCTATTTCGGACAGATACGCAGTATTTT
NA,NA,TRBV19,TRBJ2-7,CASSIAPGAQYEQYF,TGTGCCAGTAGTATAGCTCCAGGGGCGCAATACGAGCAGTACTTC
NA,NA,TRBV7-3,TRBJ2-2,CASSLARGDTGELFF,TGTGCCAGCAGCTTAGCGAGGGGGGACACCGGGGAGCTGTTTTTT
NA,NA,TRBV7-9,TRBJ2-7,CASSFSTEQYF,TGTGCCAGCAGCTTTTCGACGGAGCAGTACTTC
NA,NA,TRBV7-2,TRBJ2-3,CASSLETRIGTDTQYF,TGTGCCAGCAGCTTAGAAACCAGGATTGGCACAGATACGCAGTATTTT
TRBD1,NA,TRBV19,TRBJ2-5,CASSGTGGETQYF,TGTGCCAGTAGTGGGACAGGGGGAGAGACCCAGTACTTC
NA,NA,TRBV18,TRBJ2-1,CASSPQGLAVYNEQFF,TGTGCCAGCTCACCTCAGGGGCTAGCGGTTTACAATGAGCAGTTCTTC
TRBD2,NA,TRBV5-4,TRBJ2-1,CASSRTSGIYNEQFF,TGTGCCAGCAGCCGCACTAGCGGGATCTACAATGAGCAGTTCTTC
NA,once,TRBV10-3,TRBJ1-6,CAISESRNNSPLHF,TGTGCCATCAGTGAATCACGGAATAATTCACCCCTCCACTTT
NA,NA,TRBV27,TRBJ2-7,CASTPGPGFFSYEQYF,TGTGCCAGCACCCCCGGTCCCGGGTTTTTCTCCTACGAGCAGTACTTC
TRBD1,NA,TRBV4-2,TRBJ2-2,CASSQEGGTGLYTGELFF,TGTGCCAGCAGCCAAGAAGGAGGGACAGGGCTGTACACCGGGGAGCTGTTTTTT
TRBD2,NA,TRBV11-2,TRBJ2-3,CASSPSGGRAVDTQYF,TGTGCCAGCAGCCCATCGGGGGGGAGGGCAGTAGATACGCAGTATTTT
TRBD2,NA,TRBV19,TRBJ2-3,CATQDSGGSTDTQYF,TGTGCCACACAAGACAGCGGGGGTAGCACAGATACGCAGTATTTT
TRBD2,few,TRBV5-1,TRBJ2-1,CASTPSGGNYNEQFF,TGCGCCAGCACCCCCTCGGGGGGGAATTACAATGAGCAGTTCTTC
NA,NA,TRBV4-1,TRBJ1-4,CASSGPSPNEKLFF,TGCGCCAGCAGCGGGCCAAGCCCTAATGAAAAACTGTTTTTT
TRBD2,NA,TRBV27,TRBJ2-3,CASSSRGRVDTQYF,TGTGCCAGCAGTTCCCGCGGGAGAGTAGATACGCAGTATTTT
TRBD2,NA,TRBV6-6,TRBJ2-7,CATESGSGSYEQYF,TGTGCCACCGAGAGCGGGAGTGGGTCCTACGAGCAGTACTTC
NA,once,TRBV19,TRBJ2-2,CASTRGLDGELFF,TGTGCCAGTACGAGGGGCCTGGACGGGGAGCTGTTTTTT
TRBD1,NA,TRBV28,TRBJ2-2,CASTGGLNTGELFF,TGTGCCAGTACAGGGGGATTAAACACCGGGGAGCTGTTTTTT
TRBD2,NA,TRBV7-9,TRBJ2-7,CASSSRSGRALHEQYF,TGTGCCAGCAGCTCTCGTAGCGGGAGGGCCCTCCACGAGCAGTACTTC
NA,NA,TRBV7-2,TRBJ1-5,CASSFYSGPQHF,TGTGCCAGCAGCTTCTACTCGGGGCCCCAGCATTTT
NA,NA,TRBV28,TRBJ1-5,CASSLFWVSVGYQPQHF,TGTGCCAGCAGTTTATTTTGGGTATCGGTGGGGTATCAGCCCCAGCATTTT